The present T cell receptor beta chain was sequenced within a study of cytomegalovirus exposure and HLA in healthy donors. Germline trimming cut 4 bases from V and 0 bases from J; bases unmatched to any gene: 5. CDR1 SGHNT and CDR2 YYREEE come from the germline V gene (reference sequence). The CDR3 sequence is 18 residues long. PCR involved 60 Vbeta and 13 Jbeta primers. Assay used: immunoSEQ multiplex PCR; TCRdb lists only in-frame clones, some missing. The table lists roughly 100,000 clones, just under 80% of them singletons. This clonotype was obtained from a man aged 30 to 45 in good health and CMV-seronegative. The chain links TRBV5-4 to TRBJ2-1, with TRBD2 matching 15 bases. The sample consisted of PBMCs. The DNA for the CDR3 is TGTGCCAGCAGCCCCGGACTAGCGGGAGGGAGCTCCTACAATGAGCAGTTCTTC. This codes for CASSPGLAGGSSYNEQFF.